This T cell receptor (beta chain) is drawn from a study of beta chain features in type 1 diabetes. About the study: Patients and healthy donors were similar in age, gender and cell yields.

Study-wide results and caveats: Shorter TCRB CDR3s, moderately but significantly so, were found in Type 1 diabetes patients in all four CD4+ subsets. Insertion counts at VDJ junctions were lower in type 1 diabetes patients, who also showed more deletions there.

Trimming pared 2 bases from V and 7 bases from J, leaving 14 bases between. The V gene's germline CDR1 is MDHEN and CDR2 SYDVKM. CDR3 size: 14 residues. Averaging around 120 mL, one heparinised blood draw was given by each donor. The whole isolated RNA underwent reverse transcription, so sequencing captured expressed TCRB transcripts. Sequencing was performed with immunoSEQ multiplex PCR; in TCRdb, only in-frame clones are kept and a portion is missing. This table holds under 950,000 clones, 15% to 20% found once. With regard to this clone: Its antigen is unidentified.

The chain couples TRBV28 to TRBJ1-2, with unresolved D. The clonotype was recovered from a woman aged 18-29 years in good health. Sequenced input: naive CD4+ T cells from blood. CDR3 coding DNA: TGTGCCAGCAGTTTAGGGTCCGACTCTGGTGGCTACACCTTC. Its translation is CASSLGSDSGGYTF.